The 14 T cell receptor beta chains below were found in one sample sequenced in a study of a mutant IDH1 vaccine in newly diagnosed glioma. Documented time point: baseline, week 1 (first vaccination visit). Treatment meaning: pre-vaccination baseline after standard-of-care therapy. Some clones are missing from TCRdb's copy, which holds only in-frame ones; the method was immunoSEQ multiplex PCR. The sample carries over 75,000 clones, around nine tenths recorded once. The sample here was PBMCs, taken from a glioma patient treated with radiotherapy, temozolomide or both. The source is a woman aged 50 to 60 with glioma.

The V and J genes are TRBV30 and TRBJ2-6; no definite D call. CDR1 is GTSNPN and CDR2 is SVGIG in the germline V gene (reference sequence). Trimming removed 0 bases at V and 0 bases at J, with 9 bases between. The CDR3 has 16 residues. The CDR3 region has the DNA TGTGCCTGGAGTGTCTCACTTGACTCTGGGGCCAACGTCCTGACTTTC. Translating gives CAWSVSLDSGANVLTF.

The CDR3: CASRRSMDRGHTGELFF. The CDR3 DNA reads TGTGCCAGCAGGCGTTCAATGGACAGGGGCCACACCGGGGAGCTGTTTTTT. The J gene is TRBJ2-2, the V gene TRBV28; 9 bases are shared with TRBD1. The CDR3 consists of 17 residues. Germline trimming cut 6 bases from V and 3 bases from J; bases unmatched to any gene: 11. Germline lookup yields CDR1 MDHEN and CDR2 SYDVKM.

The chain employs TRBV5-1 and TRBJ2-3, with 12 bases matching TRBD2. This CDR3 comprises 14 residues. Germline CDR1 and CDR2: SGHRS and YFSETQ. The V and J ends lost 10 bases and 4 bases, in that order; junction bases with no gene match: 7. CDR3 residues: CAGKTSGSADTQYF. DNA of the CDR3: TGCGCCGGAAAGACTAGCGGGAGCGCAGATACGCAGTATTTT. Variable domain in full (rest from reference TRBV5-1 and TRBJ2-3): KAGVTQTPRYLIKTRGQQVTLSCSPISGHRSVSWYQQTPGQGLQFLFEYFSETQRNKGNFPGRFSGRQFSNSRSEMNVSTLELGDSALYLCAGKTSGSADTQYFGPGTRLTVL.

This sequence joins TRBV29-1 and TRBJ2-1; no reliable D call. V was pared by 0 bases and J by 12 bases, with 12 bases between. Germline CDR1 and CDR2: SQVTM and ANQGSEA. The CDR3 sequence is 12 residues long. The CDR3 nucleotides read TGCAGCGTTGAAGAAGGTAACCCTGGGCAGTTCTTC. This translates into CSVEEGNPGQFF.

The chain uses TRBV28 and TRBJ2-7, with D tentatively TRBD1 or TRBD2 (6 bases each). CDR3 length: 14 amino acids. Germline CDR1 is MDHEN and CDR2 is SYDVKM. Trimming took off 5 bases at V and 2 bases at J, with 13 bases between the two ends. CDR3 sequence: CASSTRDTAYEQYF. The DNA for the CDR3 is TGTGCCAGCAGTACGCGGGACACAGCCTACGAGCAGTACTTC.

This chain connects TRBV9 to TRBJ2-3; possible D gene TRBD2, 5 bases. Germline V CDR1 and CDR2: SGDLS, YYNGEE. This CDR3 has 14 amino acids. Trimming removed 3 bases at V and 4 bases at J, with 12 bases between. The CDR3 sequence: CASSDRGTADTQYF. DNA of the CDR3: TGTGCCAGCAGCGACCGGGGAACAGCAGATACGCAGTATTTT. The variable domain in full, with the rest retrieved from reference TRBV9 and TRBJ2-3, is DSGVTQTPKHLITATGQRVTLRCSPRSGDLSVYWYQQSLDQGLQFLIQYYNGEERAKGNILERFSAQQFPDLHSELNLSSLELGDSALYFCASSDRGTADTQYFGPGTRLTVL.

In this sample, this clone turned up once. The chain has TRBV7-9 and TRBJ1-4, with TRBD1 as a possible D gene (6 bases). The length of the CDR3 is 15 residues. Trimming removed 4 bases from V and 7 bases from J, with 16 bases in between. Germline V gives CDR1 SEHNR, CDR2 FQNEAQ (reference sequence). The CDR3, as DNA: TGTGCCAGCAGCTCCACAGGGAACCTGCCTGAAAAACTGTTTTTT. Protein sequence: CASSSTGNLPEKLFF.

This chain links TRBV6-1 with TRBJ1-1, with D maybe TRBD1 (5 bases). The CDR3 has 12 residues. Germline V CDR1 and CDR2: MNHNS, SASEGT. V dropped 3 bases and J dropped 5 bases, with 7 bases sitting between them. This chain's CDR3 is CASSDRVTEAFF. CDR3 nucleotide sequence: TGTGCCAGCAGTGACAGGGTAACTGAAGCTTTCTTT.

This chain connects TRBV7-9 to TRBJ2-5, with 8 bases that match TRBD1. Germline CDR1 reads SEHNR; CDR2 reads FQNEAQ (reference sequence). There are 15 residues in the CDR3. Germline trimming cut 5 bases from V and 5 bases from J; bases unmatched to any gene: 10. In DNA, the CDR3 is TGTGCCAGCAGCCCCAGCAGGGGGCTGGGGGAGACCCAGTACTTC. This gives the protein CASSPSRGLGETQYF. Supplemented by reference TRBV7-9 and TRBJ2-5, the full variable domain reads DTGVSQNPRHKITKRGQNVTFRCDPISEHNRLYWYRQTLGQGPEFLTYFQNEAQLEKSRLLSDRFSAERPKGSFSTLEIQRTEQGDSAMYLCASSPSRGLGETQYFGPGTRLLVL.

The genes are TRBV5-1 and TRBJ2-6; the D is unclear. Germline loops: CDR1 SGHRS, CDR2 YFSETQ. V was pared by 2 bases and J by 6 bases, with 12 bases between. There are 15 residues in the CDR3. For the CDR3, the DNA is TGCGCCAGCAGCTTTCAGCCCTCGGAGGCCAACGTCCTGACTTTC. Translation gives CASSFQPSEANVLTF.

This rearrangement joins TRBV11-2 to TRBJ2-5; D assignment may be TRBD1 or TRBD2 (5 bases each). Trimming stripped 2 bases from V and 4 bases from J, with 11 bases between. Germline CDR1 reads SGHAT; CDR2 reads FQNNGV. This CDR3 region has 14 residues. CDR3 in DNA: TGTGCCAGCAGCTTACAGGGACCGGGAGAGACCCAGTACTTC. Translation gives CASSLQGPGETQYF.

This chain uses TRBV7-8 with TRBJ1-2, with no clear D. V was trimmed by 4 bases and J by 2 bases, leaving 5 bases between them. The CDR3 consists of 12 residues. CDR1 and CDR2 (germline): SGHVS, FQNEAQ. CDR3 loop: CASSSRNYGYTF. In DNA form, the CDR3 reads TGTGCCAGCAGCTCCAGGAACTATGGCTACACCTTC.

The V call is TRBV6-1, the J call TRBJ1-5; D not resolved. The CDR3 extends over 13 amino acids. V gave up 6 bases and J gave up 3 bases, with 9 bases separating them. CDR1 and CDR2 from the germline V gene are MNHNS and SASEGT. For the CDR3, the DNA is TGTGCCAGCAGGGCAGTAAACAATCAGCCCCAGCATTTT. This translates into CASRAVNNQPQHF.

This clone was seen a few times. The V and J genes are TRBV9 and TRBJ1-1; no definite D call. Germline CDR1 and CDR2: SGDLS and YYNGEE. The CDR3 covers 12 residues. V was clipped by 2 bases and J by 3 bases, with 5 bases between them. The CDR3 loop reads CASSVEDTEAFF. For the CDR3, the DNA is TGTGCCAGCAGCGTCGAAGACACTGAAGCTTTCTTT.